This passage covers 20 T cell receptor beta chains from one sample sequenced in a study of T cells after somatic rescue of genetic block. Produced via immunoSEQ multiplex PCR; TCRdb's table is partial and in-frame only. The table has roughly 70,000 clones, 92% seen once; the top ten hold approximately 3%. Sequenced material: peripheral blood mononuclear cells (PBMCs). The receptors come from a man aged 35-49 years.

This CDR3 reads CASSWRDGYSYNEQFF. The CDR3 DNA reads TGTGCCAGCAGCTGGAGGGACGGATACTCCTACAATGAGCAGTTCTTC. The chain combines TRBV5-6 with TRBJ2-1; possibly TRBD2 for D (6 bases). The CDR3 has 16 amino acids. Germline V gene data show CDR1 as SGHDT and CDR2 as YYEEEE. The V gene lost 3 bases and the J gene lost 0 bases, with 13 bases spanning the gap.

The chain employs TRBV28 and TRBJ2-7; 12 bases align to TRBD1. This CDR3 is built from 17 residues. The trim removed 2 bases at V and 3 bases at J, leaving 8 bases unmatched. Per the germline V gene, CDR1 is MDHEN and CDR2 is SYDVKM. Here the CDR3 reads CASSLQGQGAAGYEQYF. CDR3 bases: TGTGCCAGCAGTTTACAGGGACAGGGGGCGGCGGGCTACGAGCAGTACTTC.

The chain recombines TRBV29-1 with TRBJ2-7; the match to TRBD1 covers 9 bases. The CDR3 has 15 amino acids. V shed 6 bases and J 0 bases; nucleotides not matched to a gene: 9. Germline values: CDR1 SQVTM, CDR2 ANQGSEA. The CDR3 nucleotides are TGCAGCGTCGAGGGGGACAGGGCCACCTCCTACGAGCAGTACTTC. Its protein is CSVEGDRATSYEQYF.

V usage is TRBV2 and J usage is TRBJ2-7; D perhaps matches TRBD2 (5 bases). Trimming took 0 bases from V and 1 from J, leaving 10 bases between them. This CDR3 has 15 amino acids. The germline CDR1 and CDR2 sequences are SNHLY and FYNNEI. The CDR3 DNA sequence: TGTGCCAGCAGTGAAGCCCGGAGGAGTTCCTACGAGCAGTACTTC. Residues: CASSEARRSSYEQYF.

The CDR3 nucleotides are TGTGCCAGCAGTTACAAGGGGGTCTACACAGATACGCAGTATTTT. Encoded protein: CASSYKGVYTDTQYF. The rearrangement joins TRBV6-5 to TRBJ2-3; perhaps TRBD1 as D (6 bases). V was trimmed by 2 bases and J by 2 bases, leaving 11 bases between them. CDR1 and CDR2 from the germline V gene are MNHEY and SVGAGI. CDR3 length: 15 residues.

The V and J genes are TRBV4-1 and TRBJ2-5; D remains ambiguous. Trimming removed 2 bases at V and 7 bases at J, with 11 bases between. The germline CDR1 and CDR2 sequences are MGHRA and YSYEKL. The CDR3 has 13 residues. The DNA of the CDR3 is TGCGCCAGCAGCCAACGTAATTCGGGGACCCAGTACTTC. Translation: CASSQRNSGTQYF.

The rearrangement joins TRBV7-2 to TRBJ2-7; D might be TRBD1 (6 bases). The CDR3 totals 13 residues. The V gene's germline CDR1 is SGHTA and CDR2 FQGNSA. Trimming cost V 5 bases and J 4 bases, with 12 bases left between them. CDR3 DNA sequence: TGTGCCAGCAGCCCCGAACAGGGTTACGAGCAGTACTTC. It translates to CASSPEQGYEQYF.

The rearrangement joins TRBV7-8 to TRBJ2-3, with 8 bases identical to TRBD1. The V gene end was trimmed by 0 bases and the J gene end by 4 bases; junction bases not matched to a gene: 6. This CDR3 has 16 amino acids. In germline, CDR1 is SGHVS, CDR2 FQNEAQ. This CDR3 is CASSLAPGGGADTQYF. The CDR3 coding sequence is TGTGCCAGCAGCTTAGCTCCAGGGGGCGGTGCAGATACGCAGTATTTT. The full variable domain, its missing parts supplied by reference TRBV7-8 and TRBJ2-3, is GAGVSQSPRYKVAKRGQDVALRCDPISGHVSLFWYQQALGQGPEFLTYFQNEAQLDKSGLPSDRFFAERPEGSVSTLKIQRTQQEDSAVYLCASSLAPGGGADTQYFGPGTRLTVL.

The CDR3 protein is CASSQVTAGPLNEQFF. In DNA form, the CDR3 reads TGCGCCAGCAGCCAAGTAACGGCGGGACCTTTGAATGAGCAGTTCTTC. The chain has TRBV4-1 and TRBJ2-1, with a weak D call TRBD2 (6 bases). The V and J ends lost 1 base and 7 bases respectively, with 17 bases between them. Germline V lookup: CDR1 MGHRA, CDR2 YSYEKL. CDR3 length: 16 amino acids.

The CDR3 bases are TGTGCCAGCAGCCCCGGGACAGGGGGCTATTTTGACTATGGCTACACCTTC. Amino acid sequence: CASSPGTGGYFDYGYTF. The chain employs TRBV27 and TRBJ1-2, with TRBD1 matching over 12 bases. The CDR3 length is 17 residues. Germline CDR1 and CDR2: MNHEY and SMNVEV (reference sequence). V lost 6 bases and J lost 3; bases outside the gene matches: 11.

The V call is TRBV18, the J call TRBJ1-2; D is unclear. In germline, CDR1 is KGHSH, CDR2 LQKENI. The ends were cut back, 2 bases at V and 2 bases at J, with 9 bases in the middle. The CDR3 runs to 14 residues. In nucleotides, the CDR3 is TGTGCCAGCTCACCAGTAGGGCTCAACTATGGCTACACCTTC. This translates into CASSPVGLNYGYTF.

This chain links TRBV2 with TRBJ2-7; 8 nucleotides agree with TRBD2. CDR1 is SNHLY, CDR2 FYNNEI, per germline. J lost 5 bases, V lost 4 bases, and 16 bases had no gene match. This CDR3 is 17 amino acids long. The CDR3 protein is CASSVLVAGIAGDEQYF. The CDR3 DNA reads as TGTGCCAGCAGTGTGTTGGTAGCGGGAATCGCTGGTGACGAGCAGTACTTC.

V usage is TRBV6-5 and J usage is TRBJ1-1; D is unclear. This CDR3 is built from 13 residues. V was pared by 7 bases and J by 3 bases, with 12 bases between. Germline V gene lookup returns CDR1 MNHEY and CDR2 SVGAGI. The CDR3: CASTGPTHTEAFF. CDR3 in DNA: TGTGCCAGCACCGGCCCCACGCACACTGAAGCTTTCTTT.

This clone was observed once. V is TRBV2 and J is TRBJ2-5; D might be TRBD2 (6 bases). Trimming stripped 4 bases from V and 4 bases from J, with 19 bases between. Germline V lookup: CDR1 SNHLY, CDR2 FYNNEI. This CDR3 has 16 amino acids. In DNA form, the CDR3 reads TGTGCCAGCAGTGCAGGAGGGGCGCAAGTCCGAGAGACCCAGTACTTC. It encodes CASSAGGAQVRETQYF. The full variable domain, with the rest looked up from reference TRBV2 and TRBJ2-5, is EPEVTQTPSHQVTQMGQEVILRCVPISNHLYFYWYRQILGQKVEFLVSFYNNEISEKSEIFDDQFSVERPDGSNFTLKIRSTKLEDSAMYFCASSAGGAQVRETQYFGPGTRLLVL.

CDR3 sequence (DNA): TGCGCCAGCAGCCGAGGGACAGTCACTTACAATGAGCAGTTCTTC. Translated: CASSRGTVTYNEQFF. The chain is built from TRBV4-3 and TRBJ2-1; TRBD1 agrees at 7 bases. The CDR3 has 15 residues. V lost 4 bases to trimming and J lost 4 bases; unmatched junction nucleotides: 7. From germline, CDR1 is LGHNA and CDR2 YSLEER.

The sample holds a few counts of this clone. The chain carries TRBV29-1 and TRBJ2-7; TRBD2 is a possible D gene (6 bases). This CDR3 has 12 residues. Germline V CDR1 and CDR2: SQVTM, ANQGSEA. Deletions cut 7 bases from V and 0 bases from J, with 10 bases between. The CDR3 loop reads CSAEEGSYEQYF. The CDR3 DNA reads TGCAGCGCCGAGGAGGGCTCCTACGAGCAGTACTTC.

The V call is TRBV11-2, the J call TRBJ2-5; D is possibly TRBD1 or TRBD2 (5 bases each). V was shortened by 5 bases and J by 3 bases, with 16 bases between the two germline ends. The CDR3 is 15 residues long. CDR1 and CDR2 (germline): SGHAT, FQNNGV. CDR3 in amino acids: CASSPPARGEETQYF. The DNA of the CDR3 is TGTGCCAGCAGCCCCCCGGCGAGGGGAGAAGAGACCCAGTACTTC.

The V call is TRBV19, the J call TRBJ2-2; a possible D gene is TRBD2 (6 bases). Trimming stripped 10 bases from V and 2 bases from J, with 17 bases between. The CDR3 runs to 15 residues. Per germline, CDR1 LNHDA and CDR2 SQIVND (reference sequence). CDR3 sequence reads: CATQSGAANTGELFF. The CDR3 bases are TGTGCCACCCAGTCGGGAGCAGCCAACACCGGGGAGCTGTTTTTT.

This clone was detected once. The V gene is TRBV19, the J gene TRBJ2-3; 11 bases align to TRBD2. There are 15 residues in the CDR3. The germline gives CDR1 LNHDA, CDR2 SQIVND (reference sequence). Trimming took 5 bases from V and 2 from J; bases not matched to a gene: 3. CDR3 residues: CASSLAGGPTDTQYF. The CDR3 nucleotides read TGTGCCAGTAGTCTAGCGGGGGGACCCACAGATACGCAGTATTTT.

The genes are TRBV27 and TRBJ2-7; D call uncertain. Germline assignment: CDR1 MNHEY and CDR2 SMNVEV (reference sequence). The CDR3 has 13 residues. V lost 5 bases and J 2 bases, leaving 10 bases between the germline ends. This CDR3 reads CASSLGSTYEQYF. In nucleotides, the CDR3 is TGTGCCAGCAGTCTCGGATCCACCTACGAGCAGTACTTC.